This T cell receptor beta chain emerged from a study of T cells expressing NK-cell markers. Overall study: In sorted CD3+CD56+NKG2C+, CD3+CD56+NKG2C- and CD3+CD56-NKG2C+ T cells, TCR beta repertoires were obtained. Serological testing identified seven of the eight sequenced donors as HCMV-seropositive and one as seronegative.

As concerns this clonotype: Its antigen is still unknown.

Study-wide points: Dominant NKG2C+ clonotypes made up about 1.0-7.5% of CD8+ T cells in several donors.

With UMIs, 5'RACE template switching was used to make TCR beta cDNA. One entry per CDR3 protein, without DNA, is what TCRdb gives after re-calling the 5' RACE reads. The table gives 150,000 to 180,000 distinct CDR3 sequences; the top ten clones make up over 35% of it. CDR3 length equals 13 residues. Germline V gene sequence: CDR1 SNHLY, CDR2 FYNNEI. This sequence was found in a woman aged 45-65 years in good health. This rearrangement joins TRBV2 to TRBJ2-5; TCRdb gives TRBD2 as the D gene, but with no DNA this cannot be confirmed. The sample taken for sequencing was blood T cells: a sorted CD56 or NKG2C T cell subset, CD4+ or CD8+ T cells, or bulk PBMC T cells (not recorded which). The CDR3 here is CASLAVVEETQYF. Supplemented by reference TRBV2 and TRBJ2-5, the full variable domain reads EPEVTQTPSHQVTQMGQEVILRCVPISNHLYFYWYRQILGQKVEFLVSFYNNEISEKSEIFDDQFSVERPDGSNFTLKIRSTKLEDSAMYFCASLAVVEETQYFGPGTRLLVL.